This T cell receptor beta chain was identified during a study of blood T cell repertoires in COVID-19. The wider study: Researchers got acute and convalescent COVID-19 samples from the United States, Italy and Spain. Sources were T cells, B-cell-depleted T cells, or PBMCs; the material itself was cDNA or gDNA.

In the authors' methods: Amplification with reference gene primers provided the estimates of nucleated cell counts. TCRdb's table, derived via immunoSEQ multiplex PCR, lists solely in-frame clones and lacks some. That table is the source of V, J and clone size, and D and trimming were worked out from the DNA. The data show tens of thousands of clones, roughly 80% seen once. Germline values: CDR1 SGHTA, CDR2 FQGNSA. V lost 0 bases to trimming and J lost 8 bases; unmatched junction nucleotides: 12. CDR3 size: 17 residues. The specimen sequenced was peripheral blood. This chain links TRBV7-2 with TRBJ2-1; 8 bases agree with TRBD2. This TCR was sampled from a man at least 80 years old with active or convalescent COVID-19. CDR3 DNA: TGTGCCAGCAGCTTAGCGCGAGGGGGGACTAGGGGCTATGAGCAGTTCTTC. Translated: CASSLARGGTRGYEQFF.